This TCR beta chain was identified during a study of cytomegalovirus exposure and HLA in healthy donors. Regarding the study as a whole: Several of the most significant clusters appeared, in a later analysis, to be linked to common viral pathogens.

PCR primers comprised 60 Vbeta and 13 Jbeta primers. Repertoires were generated with immunoSEQ multiplex PCR, while TCRdb's copy carries only in-frame clones and drops some. Among about 170,000 clones listed, approximately 70% were seen once. For this clone: The antigen is undetermined.

The CDR3 runs 15 residues. Trimming took 10 bases from V and 0 from J, leaving 17 bases between them. Germline lookup yields CDR1 ENHRY and CDR2 SYGVKD. This clonotype was sampled from a man aged 40-50 years in good health and CMV-seropositive. This chain uses TRBV10-3 with TRBJ2-3; D possibly corresponds to TRBD2 (5 bases). The source material was PBMCs. CDR3 sequence reads: CATNTQDSSTDTQYF. CDR3 DNA: TGTGCCACCAACACCCAGGACTCGAGCACAGATACGCAGTATTTT.